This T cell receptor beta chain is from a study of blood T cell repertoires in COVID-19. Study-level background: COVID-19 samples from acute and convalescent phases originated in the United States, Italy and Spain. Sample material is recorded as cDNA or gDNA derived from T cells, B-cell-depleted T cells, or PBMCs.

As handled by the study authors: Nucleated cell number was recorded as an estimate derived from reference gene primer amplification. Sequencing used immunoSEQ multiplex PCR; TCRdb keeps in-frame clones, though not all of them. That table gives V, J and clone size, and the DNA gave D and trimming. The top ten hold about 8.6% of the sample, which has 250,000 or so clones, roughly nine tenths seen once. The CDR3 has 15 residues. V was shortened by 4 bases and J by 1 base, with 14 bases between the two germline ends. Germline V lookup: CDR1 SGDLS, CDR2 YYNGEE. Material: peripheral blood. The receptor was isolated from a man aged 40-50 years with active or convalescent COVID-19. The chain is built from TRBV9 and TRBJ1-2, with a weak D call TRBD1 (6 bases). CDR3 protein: CASSPRGGGNYGYTF. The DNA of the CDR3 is TGTGCCAGCAGCCCCCGAGGGGGGGGTAACTATGGCTACACCTTC.